What follows are 28 T cell receptor beta chains derived from one specimen sequenced in a study of identifying expanded T cells in peripheral blood (dated by TCRdb to between 2017 and 2020). Libraries were prepared through the immunoSEQ multiplex PCR assay. The table was pulled from immuneACCESS by TCRdb, which kept in-frame rearrangements only. Such tables lose some clones; where checked, under half of the loss comes from unresolved V genes, and the rest has no known cause. The sample has approximately 120,000 clones on record, around four fifths of them singletons. The ten biggest clones cover more than 2.5% of the sample. Sequencing was performed on blood. The receptors were sampled from a person aged 18 to 75 in good health.

V is TRBV9 and J is TRBJ2-3; D not resolved. There are 13 residues in the CDR3. Trimming left V 4 bases short and J 3 bases short, with 9 bases between. CDR1 is SGDLS, CDR2 YYNGEE, per germline. The CDR3 sequence: CASSPSSTDTQYF. The CDR3 DNA sequence: TGTGCCAGCAGCCCTTCATCTACAGATACGCAGTATTTT.

This chain joins TRBV15 and TRBJ1-1; 8 nucleotides agree with TRBD1. CDR1 is LNHNV and CDR2 is YYDKDF in the germline V gene (reference sequence). This CDR3 has 16 residues. Trimming cost V 0 bases and J 2 bases; bases outside gene matches: 5. This CDR3 is CATSRDPGTGNTEAFF. The CDR3, as DNA: TGTGCCACCAGCAGAGATCCCGGGACAGGAAACACTGAAGCTTTCTTT.

The genes are TRBV7-9 and TRBJ1-5; D not certain. The V gene lost 5 bases and the J gene lost 7 bases, with 15 bases spanning the gap. Germline V gives CDR1 SEHNR, CDR2 FQNEAQ (reference sequence). The CDR3 is 14 residues long. The CDR3 DNA sequence: TGTGCCAGCAGCCAGAACGCTTTCGGGCAGCCCCAGCATTTT. Its translation is CASSQNAFGQPQHF.

The chain links TRBV9 to TRBJ2-3, with unresolved D. The CDR3 contains 13 residues. Germline CDR1 and CDR2: SGDLS and YYNGEE. Trimming took 3 bases from V and 5 from J, leaving 10 bases between them. As DNA, the CDR3 is TGTGCCAGCAGCGAGTGGAGTGTAGATACGCAGTATTTT. Residues: CASSEWSVDTQYF. Based on the CDR3 plus reference TRBV9 and TRBJ2-3, the full variable domain is DSGVTQTPKHLITATGQRVTLRCSPRSGDLSVYWYQQSLDQGLQFLIQYYNGEERAKGNILERFSAQQFPDLHSELNLSSLELGDSALYFCASSEWSVDTQYFGPGTRLTVL.

CDR3 in DNA: TGTGCCAGCAGCCCCCAAATAGGGACACCAATCTCCTACGAGCAGTACTTC. It yields the protein CASSPQIGTPISYEQYF. The rearrangement joins TRBV9 to TRBJ2-7; D might be TRBD1 (6 bases). Germline V gives CDR1 SGDLS, CDR2 YYNGEE. CDR3 length: 17 residues. The V and J ends lost 4 bases and 0 bases respectively, with 20 bases between them.

The chain couples TRBV11-2 to TRBJ2-3; D is uncertain. Germline values: CDR1 SGHAT, CDR2 FQNNGV. With 2 bases removed from V and 3 bases from J, the gap between germline ends came to 15 bases. CDR3 length equals 16 residues. The DNA of the CDR3 is TGTGCCAGCAGCTTAAGTGAAGCCGGAAGGACAGATACGCAGTATTTT. Translation: CASSLSEAGRTDTQYF.

The V gene is TRBV7-3, the J gene TRBJ2-5; D assignment may be TRBD1 or TRBD2 (5 bases each). The CDR3 sequence is 15 residues long. The V end was cut by 5 bases, the J end by 4 bases, with 17 bases between. Germline lookup yields CDR1 SGHTA and CDR2 FQGTGA. The CDR3 protein is CASSPNGVGGETQYF. CDR3 DNA: TGTGCCAGCAGCCCCAATGGGGTTGGGGGAGAGACCCAGTACTTC.

The V call is TRBV27, the J call TRBJ1-1; tentative D call: TRBD1 (5 bases). This CDR3 contains 13 residues. Germline V gene lookup returns CDR1 MNHEY and CDR2 SMNVEV (reference sequence). V was shortened by 9 bases and J by 5 bases, with 16 bases between the two germline ends. DNA for the CDR3: TGTGCCAGTTGGTGGGTTAAGGGGACTGAAGCTTTCTTT. Amino acids: CASWWVKGTEAFF.

The chain is built from TRBV2 and TRBJ1-4; TRBD1 aligns across 9 bases. Germline assignment: CDR1 SNHLY and CDR2 FYNNEI. Trimming removed 3 bases from V and 8 bases from J; junction bases left unmatched: 7. The CDR3 is 15 amino acids. The CDR3: CASSDPGQGTEKLFF. The CDR3, as DNA: TGTGCCAGCAGTGATCCGGGACAGGGAACGGAAAAACTGTTTTTT.

The gene calls are TRBV27 and TRBJ1-6, with TRBD1 matching 10 bases. V gave up 2 bases and J gave up 7 bases; unmatched junction bases: 2. Germline V gives CDR1 MNHEY, CDR2 SMNVEV (reference sequence). This CDR3 is built from 15 residues. The CDR3 reads CASSLVGQGNSPLHF. As DNA, the CDR3 is TGTGCCAGCAGTTTAGTGGGACAGGGGAATTCACCCCTCCACTTT.

The J gene is TRBJ2-3, the V gene TRBV5-5, with D possibly TRBD2 on 5 matching bases. The CDR3 has 17 residues. V was pared by 2 bases and J by 2 bases, with 18 bases between. CDR1 is SGHKS, CDR2 YYEKEE, per germline (reference sequence). The CDR3 sequence: CASSFRGRGLTTDTQYF. CDR3 DNA sequence: TGTGCCAGCAGCTTCAGAGGGCGAGGGTTGACCACAGATACGCAGTATTTT.

V is TRBV14 and J is TRBJ1-1; tentative D call: TRBD1 (6 bases). Trimming left V 0 bases short and J 0 bases short, with 11 bases between. Per germline, CDR1 SGHDN and CDR2 FVKESK. This CDR3 comprises 16 residues. This chain's CDR3 is CASSQDWGRMNTEAFF. The CDR3 nucleotides are TGTGCCAGCAGCCAAGATTGGGGGCGGATGAACACTGAAGCTTTCTTT. Together with reference TRBV14 and TRBJ1-1, the CDR3 gives the full variable domain: EAGVTQFPSHSVIEKGQTVTLRCDPISGHDNLYWYRRVMGKEIKFLLHFVKESKQDESGMPNNRFLAERTGGTYSTLKVQPAELEDSGVYFCASSQDWGRMNTEAFFGQGTRLTVV.

This clone was seen a few times. V gene TRBV5-8 combines with J gene TRBJ2-3; unclear D gene. This CDR3 is built from 16 residues. The V end was cut by 0 bases, the J end by 3 bases, with 14 bases between. Germline V CDR1 and CDR2: SGHTS, YDEGEE. CDR3: CASSLVGSGLTDTQYF. Here the CDR3 DNA reads TGTGCCAGCAGCTTGGTCGGTTCGGGTTTAACAGATACGCAGTATTTT.

V gene TRBV7-7 combines with J gene TRBJ2-2, with D perhaps matching TRBD1 (7 bases). Per the germline V gene, CDR1 is SSHAT and CDR2 is FNYEAQ (reference sequence). Trimming took off 5 bases at V and 5 bases at J, with 18 bases between the two ends. This CDR3 has 16 residues. The chain's CDR3 is CASSQRRDRSTGELFF. CDR3 coding DNA: TGTGCCAGCAGCCAGCGGCGGGACAGATCTACCGGGGAGCTGTTTTTT.

The rearrangement links TRBV27 to TRBJ2-3, with 8 bases that match TRBD1. Germline CDR1 MNHEY, CDR2 SMNVEV (reference sequence). V dropped 5 bases and J dropped 9; count of bases not matched to a gene: 10. CDR3 size: 14 residues. For the CDR3, the DNA is TGTGCCAGCAGTCTCGACAGGGGACCGGGGACGCAGTATTTT. It codes for CASSLDRGPGTQYF.

V and J are TRBV11-3 and TRBJ1-3; 9 nucleotides align to TRBD1. The CDR3 consists of 14 residues. Germline CDR1 SGHNT, CDR2 YENEEA. V lost 3 bases to trimming and J lost 8 bases; unmatched junction nucleotides: 5. The CDR3 loop is CASSFGTGYDTIYF. CDR3 coding DNA: TGTGCCAGCAGCTTCGGGACAGGGTACGACACCATATATTTT.

This chain joins TRBV2 and TRBJ1-3; D is ambiguous. The CDR3 is 12 residues long. The germline V and J ends were trimmed by 6 bases and 10 bases, with 13 bases remaining between them. The germline CDR1 and CDR2 sequences are SNHLY and FYNNEI. This CDR3 reads CASRASLGTIYF. CDR3 in DNA: TGTGCCAGCAGAGCCTCCTTAGGGACCATATATTTT.

The V and J genes are TRBV5-1 and TRBJ1-2, with 8 bases lining up with TRBD1. The junction had 15 bases not matched to a gene; V was cut back by 4 bases and J by 7 bases. This CDR3 contains 16 residues. CDR1 SGHRS and CDR2 YFSETQ come from the germline V gene. The CDR3 loop is CASSPWTGSNMVGYTF. CDR3 bases: TGCGCCAGCAGCCCTTGGACAGGGAGTAATATGGTTGGCTACACCTTC.

The chain couples TRBV5-5 to TRBJ2-2; tentatively, D is TRBD1 (6 bases). In germline, CDR1 is SGHKS, CDR2 YYEKEE (reference sequence). The V end lost 1 base, the J end lost 4 bases, and 8 bases lay between the germline ends. This CDR3 is 14 amino acids long. This CDR3 reads CASSLTGSTGELFF. Written as DNA, the CDR3 is TGTGCCAGCAGCTTGACAGGGAGCACCGGGGAGCTGTTTTTT.

J is TRBJ2-7 and V is TRBV19; 7 bases line up with TRBD1. Germline CDR1 and CDR2: LNHDA and SQIVND (reference sequence). Germline trimming cut 6 bases from V and 0 bases from J; bases unmatched to any gene: 5. The CDR3 totals 14 residues. The CDR3 loop is CASRNAGGSYEQYF. The CDR3 DNA sequence: TGTGCCAGTAGAAACGCAGGGGGCTCCTACGAGCAGTACTTC.

The V gene is TRBV18, the J gene TRBJ2-1; possibly TRBD2 for D (5 bases). CDR1 KGHSH and CDR2 LQKENI come from the germline V gene. CDR3 size: 14 residues. Trimming cost V 2 bases and J 9 bases, with 14 bases left between them. The DNA for the CDR3 is TGTGCCAGCTCACCAACCTCTGGAGGTTTTGAGCAGTTCTTC. Protein sequence: CASSPTSGGFEQFF.

Written as DNA, the CDR3 is TGCGCCAGCAGCTTGGGACAGGGGGCCTACGAGCAGTACTTC. Translation: CASSLGQGAYEQYF. The chain combines TRBV5-1 with TRBJ2-7, with 9 bases matching TRBD1. V was clipped by 0 bases and J by 2 bases; unmatched bases: 0. CDR1 and CDR2 from the germline V gene are SGHRS and YFSETQ. CDR3 length: 14 amino acids.

The rearrangement joins TRBV6-6 to TRBJ1-1; tentatively, D is TRBD1 (5 bases). V was shortened by 8 bases and J by 8 bases, with 15 bases between the two germline ends. This CDR3 region has 12 residues. CDR1 and CDR2 from the germline V gene are MNHNY and SVGAGI (reference sequence). The CDR3 DNA follows: TGTGCCAGCTTAGATGAGGGGCCAGAAGCTTTCTTT. It specifies CASLDEGPEAFF.

The V call is TRBV5-1, the J call TRBJ2-5; a weak D match, TRBD2 (7 bases). Per germline, CDR1 SGHRS and CDR2 YFSETQ. There are 16 residues in the CDR3. The V and J ends lost 5 bases and 0 bases respectively, with 17 bases between them. CDR3 amino acids: CASRPAGARYQETQYF. DNA for the CDR3: TGCGCCAGCAGACCCGCGGGGGCCCGGTACCAAGAGACCCAGTACTTC. The variable domain in full, with the rest retrieved from reference TRBV5-1 and TRBJ2-5, is KAGVTQTPRYLIKTRGQQVTLSCSPISGHRSVSWYQQTPGQGLQFLFEYFSETQRNKGNFPGRFSGRQFSNSRSEMNVSTLELGDSALYLCASRPAGARYQETQYFGPGTRLLVL.

The chain carries TRBV30 and TRBJ1-2; tentatively, D is TRBD1 (5 bases). Germline CDR1 and CDR2: GTSNPN and SVGIG (reference sequence). There are 12 residues in the CDR3. V dropped 1 base and J dropped 6 bases, with 9 bases sitting between them. CDR3 residues: CAWSAGRNGYTF. The CDR3 nucleotides are TGTGCCTGGAGTGCAGGGCGGAATGGCTACACCTTC.

This sequence joins TRBV6-6 and TRBJ2-5; 7 nucleotides align to TRBD1. CDR3 size: 15 residues. Looked up from germline, CDR1 is MNHNY and CDR2 is SVGAGI (reference sequence). After removal of 5 bases from V and 4 bases from J, the junction contained 10 bases not matched to a gene. CDR3 nucleotides: TGTGCCAGCAGTCGGAACAGGGGTGAGGGAGAGACCCAGTACTTC. Residues: CASSRNRGEGETQYF.

The rearrangement uses TRBV4-1 and TRBJ1-2; the D is unclear. This CDR3 comprises 15 residues. The V end lost 0 bases, the J end lost 3 bases, and 11 bases lay between the germline ends. The germline V gene has CDR1 MGHRA and CDR2 YSYEKL. CDR3 sequence reads: CASSQETRNDYGYTF. CDR3 coding DNA: TGCGCCAGCAGCCAAGAAACCAGAAATGACTATGGCTACACCTTC.

The chain is built from TRBV7-9 and TRBJ1-2, with a possible D match to TRBD1 (6 bases). This CDR3 has 14 amino acids. The V gene lost 1 base and the J gene lost 5 bases, with 11 bases spanning the gap. Germline CDR1 and CDR2: SEHNR and FQNEAQ (reference sequence). The CDR3 DNA reads TGTGCCAGCAGCTTAGGCAGGGGCGAGTATGGCTACACCTTC. Amino acids: CASSLGRGEYGYTF.